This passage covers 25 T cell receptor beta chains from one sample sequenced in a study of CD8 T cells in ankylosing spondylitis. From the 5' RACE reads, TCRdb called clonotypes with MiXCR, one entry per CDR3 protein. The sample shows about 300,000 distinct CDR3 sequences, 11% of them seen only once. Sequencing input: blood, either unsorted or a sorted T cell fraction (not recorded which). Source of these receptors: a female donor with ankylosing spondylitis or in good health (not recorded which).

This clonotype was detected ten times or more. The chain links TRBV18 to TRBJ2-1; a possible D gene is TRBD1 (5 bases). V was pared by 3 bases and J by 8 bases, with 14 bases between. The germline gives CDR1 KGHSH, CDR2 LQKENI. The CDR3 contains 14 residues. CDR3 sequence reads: CASSPDILSDEQFF. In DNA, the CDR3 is TGTGCCAGCTCACCGGACATTCTATCGGATGAGCAGTTCTTC.

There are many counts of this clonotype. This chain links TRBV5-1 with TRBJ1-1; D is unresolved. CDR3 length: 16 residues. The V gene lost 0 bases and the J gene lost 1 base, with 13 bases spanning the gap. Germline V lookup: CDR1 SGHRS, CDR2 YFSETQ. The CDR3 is CASSLVSGRRNTEAFF. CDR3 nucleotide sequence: TGCGCCAGCAGCTTGGTTTCCGGGCGTAGGAACACTGAAGCTTTCTTT.

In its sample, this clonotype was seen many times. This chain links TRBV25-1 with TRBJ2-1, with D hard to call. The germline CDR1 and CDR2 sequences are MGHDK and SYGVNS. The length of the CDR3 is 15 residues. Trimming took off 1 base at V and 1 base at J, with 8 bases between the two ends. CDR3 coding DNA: TGTGCCAGCAGTGAATCAAGAGGTTCCTACAATGAGCAGTTCTTC. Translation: CASSESRGSYNEQFF.

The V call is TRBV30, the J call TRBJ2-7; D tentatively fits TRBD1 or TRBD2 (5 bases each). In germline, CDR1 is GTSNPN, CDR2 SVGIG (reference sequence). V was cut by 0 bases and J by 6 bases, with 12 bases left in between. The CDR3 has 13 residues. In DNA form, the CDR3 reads TGTGCCTGGAGTGTACGGCGAGGGACCGAGCAGTACTTC. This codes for CAWSVRRGTEQYF.

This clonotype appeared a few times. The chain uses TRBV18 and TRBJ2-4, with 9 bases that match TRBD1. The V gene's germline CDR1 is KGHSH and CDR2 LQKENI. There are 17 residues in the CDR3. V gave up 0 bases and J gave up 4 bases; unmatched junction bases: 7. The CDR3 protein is CASSPPLGTGTKNIQYF. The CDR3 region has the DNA TGTGCCAGCTCACCACCTCTCGGGACAGGGACGAAAAACATTCAGTACTTC.

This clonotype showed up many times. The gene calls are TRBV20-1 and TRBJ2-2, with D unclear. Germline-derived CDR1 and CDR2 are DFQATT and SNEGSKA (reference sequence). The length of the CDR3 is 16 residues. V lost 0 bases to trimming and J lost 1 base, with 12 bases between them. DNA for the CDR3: TGCAGTGCTAGAGAGGTAGTCAGGATGAACACCGGGGAGCTGTTTTTT. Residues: CSAREVVRMNTGELFF.

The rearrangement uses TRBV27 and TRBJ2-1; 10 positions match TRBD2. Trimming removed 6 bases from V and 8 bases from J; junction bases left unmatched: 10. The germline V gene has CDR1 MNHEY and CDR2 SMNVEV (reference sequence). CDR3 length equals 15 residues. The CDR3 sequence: CASRESGRAWYEQFF. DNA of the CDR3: TGTGCCAGCAGAGAAAGCGGGAGGGCCTGGTATGAGCAGTTCTTC.

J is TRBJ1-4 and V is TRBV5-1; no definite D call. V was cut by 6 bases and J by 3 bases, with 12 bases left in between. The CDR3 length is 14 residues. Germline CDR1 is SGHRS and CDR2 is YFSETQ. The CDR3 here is CASNSGYANEKLFF. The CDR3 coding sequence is TGCGCCAGCAACTCGGGATACGCTAATGAAAAACTGTTTTTT.

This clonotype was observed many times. The CDR3 DNA reads TGTGCCAGCTCACCCAGAGCCCCGGGCGAATCAAGGTTGGCTTTCTTT. Amino acids: CASSPRAPGESRLAFF. This chain links TRBV18 with TRBJ1-1; the D is unclear. This CDR3 region has 16 residues. The germline V gene has CDR1 KGHSH and CDR2 LQKENI. V lost 3 bases and J 11 bases, leaving 25 bases between the germline ends.

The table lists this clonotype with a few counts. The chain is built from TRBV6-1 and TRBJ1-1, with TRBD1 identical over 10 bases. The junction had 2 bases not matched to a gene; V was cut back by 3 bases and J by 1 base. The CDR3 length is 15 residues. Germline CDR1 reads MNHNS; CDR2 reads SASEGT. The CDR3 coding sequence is TGTGCCAGCAGTGAGGGACAGGGGCGGAACACTGAAGCTTTCTTT. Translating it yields CASSEGQGRNTEAFF.

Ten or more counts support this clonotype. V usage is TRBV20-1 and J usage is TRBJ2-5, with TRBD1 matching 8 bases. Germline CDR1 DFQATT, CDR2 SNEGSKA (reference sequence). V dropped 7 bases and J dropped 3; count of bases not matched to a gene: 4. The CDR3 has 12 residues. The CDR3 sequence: CSVDRAEETQYF. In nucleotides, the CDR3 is TGCAGTGTGGACAGGGCGGAAGAGACCCAGTACTTC.

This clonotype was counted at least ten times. The CDR3 DNA reads as TGTGCCACCAGCAGAGAACAGATAAACACTGAAGCTTTCTTT. Its translation is CATSREQINTEAFF. The chain recombines TRBV15 with TRBJ1-1; unclear D gene. V was shortened by 0 bases and J by 2 bases, with 7 bases between the two germline ends. This CDR3 is 14 amino acids long. CDR1 and CDR2 from the germline V gene are LNHNV and YYDKDF (reference sequence). The full variable domain, with the rest looked up from reference TRBV15 and TRBJ1-1, is DAMVIQNPRYQVTQFGKPVTLSCSQTLNHNVMYWYQQKSSQAPKLLFHYYDKDFNNEADTPDNFQSRRPNTSFCFLDIRSPGLGDTAMYLCATSREQINTEAFFGQGTRLTVV.

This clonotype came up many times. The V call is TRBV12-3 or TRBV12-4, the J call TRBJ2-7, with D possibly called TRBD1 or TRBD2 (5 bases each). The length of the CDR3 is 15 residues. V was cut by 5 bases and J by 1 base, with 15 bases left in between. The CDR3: CASSPTRDASYEQYF. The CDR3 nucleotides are TGTGCCAGCAGTCCAACTCGGGACGCTTCCTACGAGCAGTACTTC.

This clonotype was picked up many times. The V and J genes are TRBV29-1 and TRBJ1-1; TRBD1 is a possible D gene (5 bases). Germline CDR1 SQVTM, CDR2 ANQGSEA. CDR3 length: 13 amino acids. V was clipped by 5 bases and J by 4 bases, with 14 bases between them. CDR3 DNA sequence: TGCAGCGTTAATACGTGGGGGGGCACTGAAGCTTTCTTT. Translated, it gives CSVNTWGGTEAFF.

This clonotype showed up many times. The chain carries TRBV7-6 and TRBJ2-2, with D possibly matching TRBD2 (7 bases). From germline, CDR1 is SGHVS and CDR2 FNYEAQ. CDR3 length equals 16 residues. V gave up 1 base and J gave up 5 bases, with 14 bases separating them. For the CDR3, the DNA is TGTGCCAGCAGCTTAGGTGCGGGGGCCCTTACCGGGGAGCTGTTTTTT. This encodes CASSLGAGALTGELFF.

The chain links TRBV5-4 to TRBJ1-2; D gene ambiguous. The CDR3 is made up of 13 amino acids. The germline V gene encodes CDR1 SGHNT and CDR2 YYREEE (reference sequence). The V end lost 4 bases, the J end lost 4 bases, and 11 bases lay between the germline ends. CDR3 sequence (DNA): TGTGCCAGCAGCGTAAACGGGGTCTATGGCTACACCTTC. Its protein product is CASSVNGVYGYTF. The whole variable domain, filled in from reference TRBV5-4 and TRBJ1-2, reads ETGVTQSPTHLIKTRGQQVTLRCSSQSGHNTVSWYQQALGQGPQFIFQYYREEENGRGNFPPRFSGLQFPNYSSELNVNALELDDSALYLCASSVNGVYGYTFGSGTRLTVV.

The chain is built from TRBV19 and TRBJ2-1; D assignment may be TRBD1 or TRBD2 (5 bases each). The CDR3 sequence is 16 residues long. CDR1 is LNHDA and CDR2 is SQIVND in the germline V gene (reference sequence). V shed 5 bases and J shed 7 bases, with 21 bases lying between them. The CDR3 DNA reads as TGTGCCAGTAGTCCGAACGGGACCCGGTCTCGTAATGAGCAGTTCTTC. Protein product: CASSPNGTRSRNEQFF.

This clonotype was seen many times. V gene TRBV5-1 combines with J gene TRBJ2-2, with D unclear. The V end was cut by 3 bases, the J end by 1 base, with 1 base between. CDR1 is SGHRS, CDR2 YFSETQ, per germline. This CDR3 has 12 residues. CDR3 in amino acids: CASSWNTGELFF. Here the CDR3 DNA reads TGCGCCAGCAGCTGGAACACCGGGGAGCTGTTTTTT.

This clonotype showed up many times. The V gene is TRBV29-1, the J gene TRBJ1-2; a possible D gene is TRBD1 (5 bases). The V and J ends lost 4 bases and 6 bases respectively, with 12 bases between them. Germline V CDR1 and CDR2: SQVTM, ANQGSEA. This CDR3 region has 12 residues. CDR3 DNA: TGCAGCGTTGCGAAACCGGGGGATGGCTACACCTTC. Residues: CSVAKPGDGYTF.

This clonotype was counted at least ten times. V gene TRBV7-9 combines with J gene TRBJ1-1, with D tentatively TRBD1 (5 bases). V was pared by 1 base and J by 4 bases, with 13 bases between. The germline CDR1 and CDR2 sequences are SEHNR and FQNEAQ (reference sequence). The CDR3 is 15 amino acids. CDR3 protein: CASSLGTIRGTEAFF. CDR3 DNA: TGTGCCAGCAGCTTAGGGACTATAAGGGGCACTGAAGCTTTCTTT.

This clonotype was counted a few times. CDR3 loop: CSAGGGIPFNNQPQHF. The CDR3 DNA follows: TGCAGTGCGGGGGGGGGCATCCCTTTTAACAATCAGCCCCAGCATTTT. V and J are TRBV20-1 and TRBJ1-5; possibly TRBD1 for D (6 bases). Per germline, CDR1 DFQATT and CDR2 SNEGSKA (reference sequence). The CDR3 spans 16 residues. The ends were cut back, 6 bases at V and 3 bases at J, with 21 bases in the middle.

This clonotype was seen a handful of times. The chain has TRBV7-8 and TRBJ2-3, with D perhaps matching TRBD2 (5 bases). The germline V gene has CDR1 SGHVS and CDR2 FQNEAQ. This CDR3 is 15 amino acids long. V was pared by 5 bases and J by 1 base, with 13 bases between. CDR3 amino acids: CASSGERRGTDTQYF. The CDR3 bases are TGTGCCAGCAGCGGAGAGCGGCGCGGCACAGATACGCAGTATTTT.

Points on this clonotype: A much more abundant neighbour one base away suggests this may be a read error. The DNA for the CDR3 is TGTGCCAGCAGTGGCTCGGGGCCAGAAGCTTTCTTT. The encoded protein is CASSGSGPEAFF. The chain carries TRBV12-3 or TRBV12-4 and TRBJ1-1, with D possibly being TRBD1 (5 bases). The V end lost 5 bases, the J end lost 8 bases, and 12 bases lay between the germline ends. This CDR3 has 12 amino acids.

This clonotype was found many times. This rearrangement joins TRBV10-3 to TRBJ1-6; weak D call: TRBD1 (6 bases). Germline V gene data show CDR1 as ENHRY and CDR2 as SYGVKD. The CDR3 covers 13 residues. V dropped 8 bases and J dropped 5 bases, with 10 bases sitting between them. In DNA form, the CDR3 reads TGTGCCATCGGCGGGGGGCATAATTCACCCCTCCACTTT. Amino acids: CAIGGGHNSPLHF.

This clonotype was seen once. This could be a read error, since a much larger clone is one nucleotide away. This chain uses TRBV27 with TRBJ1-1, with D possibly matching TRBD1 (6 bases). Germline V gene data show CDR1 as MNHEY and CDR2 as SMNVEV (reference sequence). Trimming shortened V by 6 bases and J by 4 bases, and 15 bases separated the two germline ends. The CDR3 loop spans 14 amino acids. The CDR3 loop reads CASSKGTPSTEAFF. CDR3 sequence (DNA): TGTGCCAGCAGCAAAGGGACACCCAGCACTGAAGCTTTCTTT.